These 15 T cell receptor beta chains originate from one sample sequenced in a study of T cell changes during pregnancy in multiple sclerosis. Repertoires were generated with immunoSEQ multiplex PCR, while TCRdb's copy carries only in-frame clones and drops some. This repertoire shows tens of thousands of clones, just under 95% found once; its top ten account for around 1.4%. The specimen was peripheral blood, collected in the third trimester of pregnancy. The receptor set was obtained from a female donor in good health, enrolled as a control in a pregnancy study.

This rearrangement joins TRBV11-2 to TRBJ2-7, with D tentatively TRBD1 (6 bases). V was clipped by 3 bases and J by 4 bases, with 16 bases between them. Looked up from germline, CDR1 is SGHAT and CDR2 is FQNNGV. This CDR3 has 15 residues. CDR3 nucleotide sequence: TGTGCCAGCAGCTTCTCGGTAGGGGGTGAGTACGAGCAGTACTTC. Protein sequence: CASSFSVGGEYEQYF. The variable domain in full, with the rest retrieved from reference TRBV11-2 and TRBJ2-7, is EAGVAQSPRYKIIEKRQSVAFWCNPISGHATLYWYQQILGQGPKLLIQFQNNGVVDDSQLPKDRFSAERLKGVDSTLKIQPAKLEDSAVYLCASSFSVGGEYEQYFGPGTRLTVT.

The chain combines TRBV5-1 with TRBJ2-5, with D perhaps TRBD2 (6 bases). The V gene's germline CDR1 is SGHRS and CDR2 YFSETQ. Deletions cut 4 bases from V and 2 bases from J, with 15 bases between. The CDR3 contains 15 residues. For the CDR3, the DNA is TGCGCCAGCAGCCCTCTTAAGGCGGGACAAGAGACCCAGTACTTC. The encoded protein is CASSPLKAGQETQYF.

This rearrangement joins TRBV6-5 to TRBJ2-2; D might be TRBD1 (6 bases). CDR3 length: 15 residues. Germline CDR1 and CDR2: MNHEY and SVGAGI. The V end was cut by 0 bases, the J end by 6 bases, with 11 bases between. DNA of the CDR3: TGTGCCAGCAGTTACTCAACAGGGTCCGCCGGGGAGCTGTTTTTT. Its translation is CASSYSTGSAGELFF.

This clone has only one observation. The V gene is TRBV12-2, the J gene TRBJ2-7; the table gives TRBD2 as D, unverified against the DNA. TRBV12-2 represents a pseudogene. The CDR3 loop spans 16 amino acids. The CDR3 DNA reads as TGTGCAAGTCGCCTGAGAGGTCTAGCGGTCTCCTACGAGCAGTACTTC. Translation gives CASRLRGLAVSYEQYF.

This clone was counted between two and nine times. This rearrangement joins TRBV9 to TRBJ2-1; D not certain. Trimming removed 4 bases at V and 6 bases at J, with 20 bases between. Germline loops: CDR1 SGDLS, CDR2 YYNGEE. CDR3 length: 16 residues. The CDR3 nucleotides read TGTGCCAGCAGCCCCCGTCTTCGGAGCAATAGCAATGAGCAGTTCTTC. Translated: CASSPRLRSNSNEQFF.

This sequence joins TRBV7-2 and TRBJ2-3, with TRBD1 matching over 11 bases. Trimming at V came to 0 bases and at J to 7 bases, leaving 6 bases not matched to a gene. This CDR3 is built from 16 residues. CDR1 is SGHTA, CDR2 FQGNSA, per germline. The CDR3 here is CASSLAGQGAGNTQYF. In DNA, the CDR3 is TGTGCCAGCAGCTTAGCCGGACAGGGGGCGGGAAATACGCAGTATTTT.

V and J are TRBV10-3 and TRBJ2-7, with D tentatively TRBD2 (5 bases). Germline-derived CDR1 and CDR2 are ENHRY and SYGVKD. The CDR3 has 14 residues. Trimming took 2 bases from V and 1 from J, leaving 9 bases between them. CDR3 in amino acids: CAISEGGWSYEQYF. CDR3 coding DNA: TGTGCCATCAGTGAGGGAGGTTGGTCCTACGAGCAGTACTTC.

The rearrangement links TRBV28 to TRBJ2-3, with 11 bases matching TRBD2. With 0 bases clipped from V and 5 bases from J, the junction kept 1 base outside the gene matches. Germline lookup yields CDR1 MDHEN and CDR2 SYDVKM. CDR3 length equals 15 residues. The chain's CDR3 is CASSLWLAGGDTQYF. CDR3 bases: TGTGCCAGCAGTTTATGGCTAGCGGGAGGAGATACGCAGTATTTT.

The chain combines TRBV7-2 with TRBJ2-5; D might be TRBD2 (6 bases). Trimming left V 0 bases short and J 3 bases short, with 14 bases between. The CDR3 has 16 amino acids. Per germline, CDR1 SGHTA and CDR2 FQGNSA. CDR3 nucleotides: TGTGCCAGCAGCTTAGCGTCTCCGGGACTGAAAGAGACCCAGTACTTC. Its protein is CASSLASPGLKETQYF. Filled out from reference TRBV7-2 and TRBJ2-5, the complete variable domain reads GAGVSQSPSNKVTEKGKDVELRCDPISGHTALYWYRQSLGQGLEFLIYFQGNSAPDKSGLPSDRFSAERTGGSVSTLTIQRTQQEDSAVYLCASSLASPGLKETQYFGPGTRLLVL.

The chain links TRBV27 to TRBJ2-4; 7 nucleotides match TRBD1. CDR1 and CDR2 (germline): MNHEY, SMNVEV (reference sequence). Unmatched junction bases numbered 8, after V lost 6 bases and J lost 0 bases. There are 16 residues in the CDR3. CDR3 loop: CASSLGQTLAKNIQYF. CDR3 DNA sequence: TGTGCCAGCAGCTTGGGACAGACACTAGCCAAAAACATTCAGTACTTC.

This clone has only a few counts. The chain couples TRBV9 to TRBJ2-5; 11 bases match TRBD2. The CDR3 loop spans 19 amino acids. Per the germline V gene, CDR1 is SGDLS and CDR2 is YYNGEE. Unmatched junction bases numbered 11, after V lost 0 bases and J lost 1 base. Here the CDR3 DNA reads TGTGCCAGCAGCGTAGTCGGGATAGCGGGAGGGCCGAGCCAAGAGACCCAGTACTTC. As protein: CASSVVGIAGGPSQETQYF. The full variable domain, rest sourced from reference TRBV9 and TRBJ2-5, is DSGVTQTPKHLITATGQRVTLRCSPRSGDLSVYWYQQSLDQGLQFLIQYYNGEERAKGNILERFSAQQFPDLHSELNLSSLELGDSALYFCASSVVGIAGGPSQETQYFGPGTRLLVL.

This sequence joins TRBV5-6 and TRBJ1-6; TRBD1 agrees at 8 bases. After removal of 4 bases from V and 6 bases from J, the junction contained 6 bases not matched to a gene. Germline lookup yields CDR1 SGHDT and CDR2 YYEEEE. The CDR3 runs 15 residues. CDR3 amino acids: CASSLGQGSNSPLHF. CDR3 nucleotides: TGTGCCAGCAGCCTCGGACAGGGTAGTAATTCACCCCTCCACTTT.

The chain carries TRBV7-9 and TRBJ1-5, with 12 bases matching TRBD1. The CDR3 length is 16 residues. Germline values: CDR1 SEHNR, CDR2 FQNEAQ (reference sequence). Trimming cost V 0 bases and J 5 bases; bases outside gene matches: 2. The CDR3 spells CASSLAGQGADQPQHF. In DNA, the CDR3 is TGTGCCAGCAGCTTAGCGGGACAGGGGGCGGATCAGCCCCAGCATTTT.

The CDR3 here is CASSQDLLRTRSYNEQFF. CDR3 sequence (DNA): TGCGCCAGCAGCCAAGACCTCCTACGGACTCGTTCCTACAATGAGCAGTTCTTC. The V call is TRBV4-1, the J call TRBJ2-1; TRBD2 might be the D (5 bases). The CDR3 length is 18 residues. Trimming took 0 bases from V and 1 from J, leaving 16 bases between them. The V gene's germline CDR1 is MGHRA and CDR2 YSYEKL.

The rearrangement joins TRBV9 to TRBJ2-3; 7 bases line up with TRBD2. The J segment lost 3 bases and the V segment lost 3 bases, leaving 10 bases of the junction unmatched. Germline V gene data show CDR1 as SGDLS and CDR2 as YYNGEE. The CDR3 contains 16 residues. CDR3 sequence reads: CASSDSTSETTDTQYF. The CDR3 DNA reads TGTGCCAGCAGCGACTCCACTAGCGAAACTACAGATACGCAGTATTTT.